The 15 T cell receptor beta chains listed next were all sequenced from one sample in a study of blood T cell repertoires in COVID-19. The data were produced by immunoSEQ multiplex PCR, yet TCRdb's version contains in-frame clones alone and is incomplete. The profile shows hundreds of thousands of clones, 87% of them singletons. Sequenced input: peripheral blood. The receptors come from a woman in her thirties or forties who had recovered from COVID-19.

V usage is TRBV18 and J usage is TRBJ2-2; D is possibly TRBD2 (5 bases). This CDR3 is built from 17 residues. Germline CDR1 KGHSH, CDR2 LQKENI. With 5 bases removed from V and 4 bases from J, the gap between germline ends came to 20 bases. The CDR3 coding sequence is TGTGCCAGCTCAAACCCACGGGATCACCCCTTCACCGGGGAGCTGTTTTTT. It codes for CASSNPRDHPFTGELFF.

The chain combines TRBV12-3 or TRBV12-4 with TRBJ1-1, with D possibly being TRBD1 (5 bases). The CDR3 covers 12 residues. Trimming pared 3 bases from V and 7 bases from J, leaving 9 bases between. CDR3 nucleotides: TGTGCCAGCAGTTTGGGAGGGGATGAAGCTTTCTTT. Translation: CASSLGGDEAFF.

The chain has TRBV19 and TRBJ2-7; 9 bases match TRBD1. V shed 5 bases and J 2 bases; nucleotides not matched to a gene: 4. This CDR3 region has 14 residues. Germline lookup yields CDR1 LNHDA and CDR2 SQIVND (reference sequence). CDR3 DNA sequence: TGTGCCAGTAGTGACGGACAGGGGCCCTACGAGCAGTACTTC. Translation gives CASSDGQGPYEQYF.

This chain joins TRBV10-3 and TRBJ1-1, with 9 bases fitting TRBD1. Germline V gene sequence: CDR1 ENHRY, CDR2 SYGVKD. The junction had 6 bases not matched to a gene; V was cut back by 8 bases and J by 5 bases. This CDR3 is 13 amino acids long. CDR3 sequence reads: CAIQGQGGTEAFF. DNA for the CDR3: TGTGCCATCCAGGGACAGGGTGGGACTGAAGCTTTCTTT.

This rearrangement joins TRBV2 to TRBJ2-2; 9 nucleotides line up with TRBD2. Germline V gene data show CDR1 as SNHLY and CDR2 as FYNNEI. This CDR3 has 16 residues. V lost 8 bases, J lost 2 bases, and 9 bases stayed unmatched. The CDR3, as DNA: TGTGCCAGCTCCGGACTAGCGTCCTTCAACACCGGGGAGCTGTTTTTT. Translating it yields CASSGLASFNTGELFF.

The chain combines TRBV10-3 with TRBJ1-2; possible D gene TRBD1, 6 bases. Germline assignment: CDR1 ENHRY and CDR2 SYGVKD. The CDR3 spans 13 residues. The ends were cut back, 7 bases at V and 7 bases at J, with 16 bases in the middle. CDR3 coding DNA: TGTGCCATCACCGAACAGGGATCTGGTGGCTACACCTTC. Residues: CAITEQGSGGYTF.

This chain joins TRBV10-1 and TRBJ1-1; 9 nucleotides match TRBD1. CDR3 length equals 13 residues. The V segment lost 9 bases and the J segment 3 bases; nucleotides outside the gene matches: 5. Germline loops: CDR1 WNHNN, CDR2 SYGVQD (reference sequence). CDR3 bases: TGCGCCAGGGGACAGGGTGAGGACACTGAAGCTTTCTTT. It translates to CARGQGEDTEAFF.

The V gene is TRBV12-5, the J gene TRBJ2-4, with TRBD1 matching 7 bases. The CDR3 spans 15 residues. The V gene end was trimmed by 5 bases and the J gene end by 1 base; junction bases not matched to a gene: 5. The germline V gene has CDR1 LGHNT and CDR2 FRNRAP. The CDR3 DNA follows: TGTGCTAGTGGTACCTTACAGGGGGCCAAAAACATTCAGTACTTC. It is translated as CASGTLQGAKNIQYF.

The chain uses TRBV3-1 (or the pseudogene TRBV3-2) and TRBJ2-2, with TRBD2 matching 13 bases. V shed 4 bases and J 4 bases; nucleotides not matched to a gene: 3. In germline, CDR1 is LGHDT, CDR2 YNNKEL (reference sequence). This CDR3 spans 16 amino acids. The CDR3 loop is CASSLLAGGLTGELFF. The CDR3 DNA is TGTGCCAGCAGCCTACTAGCGGGGGGGCTCACCGGGGAGCTGTTTTTT.

This sequence joins TRBV7-9 and TRBJ1-2; 8 nucleotides match TRBD1. This CDR3 is built from 14 residues. Trimming took 5 bases from V and 2 from J; bases not matched to a gene: 4. Germline V CDR1 and CDR2: SEHNR, FQNEAQ (reference sequence). As DNA, the CDR3 is TGTGCCAGCAGCCTAGGACAGGGAAACTATGGCTACACCTTC. Amino acid sequence: CASSLGQGNYGYTF.

This CDR3 is CASSFYSSYEQYF. CDR3 nucleotide sequence: TGTGCCAGCAGTTTCTACAGCTCCTACGAGCAGTACTTC. The chain uses TRBV12-3 or TRBV12-4 and TRBJ2-7, with no clear D. The CDR3 runs 13 residues. V was trimmed by 3 bases and J by 0 bases, leaving 6 bases between them.

The chain has TRBV5-4 and TRBJ1-2; 10 nucleotides agree with TRBD1. From germline, CDR1 is SGHNT and CDR2 YYREEE (reference sequence). CDR3 length: 15 residues. Germline trimming cut 2 bases from V and 3 bases from J; bases unmatched to any gene: 4. CDR3 nucleotide sequence: TGTGCCAGCAGCTTTAGACAGGGGGCTGACTATGGCTACACCTTC. Its translation: CASSFRQGADYGYTF.

V gene TRBV24-1 combines with J gene TRBJ2-1, with D tentatively TRBD1 (6 bases). Germline V gene data show CDR1 as KGHDR and CDR2 as SFDVKD. The CDR3 covers 16 residues. V lost 2 bases and J 5 bases, leaving 15 bases between the germline ends. CDR3 sequence reads: CATSDSRGGRNNEQFF. CDR3 bases: TGTGCCACCAGTGATTCCAGGGGTGGGCGAAACAATGAGCAGTTCTTC.

The chain employs TRBV29-1 and TRBJ1-1; 7 nucleotides align to TRBD1. V lost 7 bases and J lost 1; bases outside the gene matches: 6. Germline V gives CDR1 SQVTM, CDR2 ANQGSEA. CDR3 size: 13 residues. As DNA, the CDR3 is TGCAGCGCTGCACAGGGGACGAACACTGAAGCTTTCTTT. It encodes CSAAQGTNTEAFF. Together with reference TRBV29-1 and TRBJ1-1, the CDR3 gives the full variable domain: SAVISQKPSRDICQRGTSLTIQCQVDSQVTMMFWYRQQPGQSLTLIATANQGSEATYESGFVIDKFPISRPNLTFSTLTVSNMSPEDSSIYLCSAAQGTNTEAFFGQGTRLTVV.

The V call is TRBV28, the J call TRBJ1-1; possibly TRBD1 for D (6 bases). V lost 3 bases and J lost 0, with 11 bases in between. Germline-derived CDR1 and CDR2 are MDHEN and SYDVKM. The CDR3 covers 15 residues. For the CDR3, the DNA is TGTGCCAGCAGTTTCGCAGGGGCCGTGAACACTGAAGCTTTCTTT. Translated, it gives CASSFAGAVNTEAFF.